The sample holds many counts of the clone carrying this T cell receptor beta chain. The antigen remains undetermined. The CDR3 loop spans 14 amino acids. Germline CDR1 and CDR2: KGHSH and LQKENI. V was pared by 3 bases and J by 5 bases, with 1 base of the junction left unmatched. Attached unique molecular identifiers marked individual cDNA molecules. TCRdb reprocessed the 5' RACE reads via MiXCR and lists one record per CDR3 protein. Here the sample spans under 40,000 distinct CDR3 sequences, 5% to 6.5% being singletons. These data belong to a study of early T cells in non-severe SARS-CoV-2 infection. Study-wide results and limits: VDJdb matching skewed toward anti-spike CD8 responses, missing private and CD4 specificities.

V and J are TRBV18 and TRBJ1-5; 10 nucleotides line up with TRBD1. The origin of this receptor is an adult who was a healthcare worker with PCR-confirmed SARS-CoV-2 infection or an uninfected control (not recorded which). Sequencing was performed on whole blood. CDR3 residues: CASSPGTGDQPQHF. The CDR3 DNA follows: TGTGCCAGCTCACCTGGGACAGGGGATCAGCCCCAGCATTTT.